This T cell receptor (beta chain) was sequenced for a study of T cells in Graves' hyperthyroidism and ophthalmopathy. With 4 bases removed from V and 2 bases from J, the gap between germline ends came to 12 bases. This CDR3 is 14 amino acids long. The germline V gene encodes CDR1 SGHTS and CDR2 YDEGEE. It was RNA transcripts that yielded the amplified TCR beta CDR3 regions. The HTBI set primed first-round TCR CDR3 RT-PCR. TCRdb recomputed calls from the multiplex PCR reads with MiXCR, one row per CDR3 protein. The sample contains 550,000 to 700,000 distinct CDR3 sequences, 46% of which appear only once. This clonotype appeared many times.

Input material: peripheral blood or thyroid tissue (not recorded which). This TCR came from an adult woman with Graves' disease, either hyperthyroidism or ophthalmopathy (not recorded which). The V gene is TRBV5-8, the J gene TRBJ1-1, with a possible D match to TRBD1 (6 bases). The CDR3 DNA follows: TGTGCCAGCAGCCGTGGACAGATAAACACTGAAGCTTTCTTT. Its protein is CASSRGQINTEAFF.